These 6 T cell receptor beta chains were sequenced from one sample in a study of T cells in Graves' hyperthyroidism and ophthalmopathy. RNA transcripts were the template for amplifying TCR beta CDR3 regions. The study used the HTBI primer set for a first-round RT-PCR of the TCR CDR3. TCRdb independently ran MiXCR on the multiplex PCR reads; one entry per CDR3 protein. The sample shows 690,000 or so distinct CDR3 sequences, roughly a sixth of them seen only once. The sequencing sample was made of blood. These receptors all come from a woman aged 45-60 years with Graves' hyperthyroidism that later progressed to Graves' ophthalmopathy.

This clonotype was seen a handful of times. The chain combines TRBV6-1 with TRBJ2-1; D remains unclear. With 4 bases removed from V and 4 bases from J, the gap between germline ends came to 8 bases. Germline V lookup: CDR1 MNHNS, CDR2 SASEGT. The CDR3 totals 13 residues. The CDR3 loop reads CASSVTEYNEQFF. For the CDR3, the DNA is TGTGCCAGCAGTGTAACTGAATACAATGAGCAGTTCTTC.

V is TRBV11-2 and J is TRBJ1-2; 7 bases agree with TRBD1. Germline CDR1 is SGHAT and CDR2 is FQNNGV. J gave up 5 bases and V 5 bases, and 8 bases lay outside the gene matches. This CDR3 region has 14 residues. The CDR3 region is CASSQPGTEYGYTF. In nucleotides, the CDR3 is TGTGCCAGCAGCCAACCCGGGACAGAATATGGCTACACCTTC.

This clonotype was picked up a small number of times. This rearrangement joins TRBV7-9 to TRBJ1-3, with 7 bases aligning to TRBD1. The CDR3 sequence is 20 residues long. CDR1 is SEHNR, CDR2 FQNEAQ, per germline (reference sequence). V lost 5 bases to trimming and J lost 1 base; unmatched junction nucleotides: 20. The DNA of the CDR3 is TGTGCCAGCAGCCGGATACGACAGGGATATCTCCGCGGATCTGGAAACACCATATATTTT. This gives the protein CASSRIRQGYLRGSGNTIYF.

This clonotype was counted many times. The gene calls are TRBV5-1 and TRBJ2-3, with a possible D match to TRBD1 (5 bases). Germline assignment: CDR1 SGHRS and CDR2 YFSETQ. The ends were cut back, 4 bases at V and 4 bases at J, with 7 bases in the middle. The CDR3 has 12 residues. CDR3 in DNA: TGCGCCAGCAGCGAGACAGCAGATACGCAGTATTTT. The encoded protein is CASSETADTQYF.

This clonotype was picked up many times. The V gene is TRBV11-2, the J gene TRBJ1-1; D gene ambiguous. This CDR3 region has 14 residues. Germline V gives CDR1 SGHAT, CDR2 FQNNGV. V lost 3 bases and J lost 4, with 12 bases in between. CDR3 sequence (DNA): TGTGCCAGCAGCTTCGGACTACGCGGCACTGAAGCTTTCTTT. It is translated as CASSFGLRGTEAFF.

This clonotype was found a few times. The gene calls are TRBV4-1 and TRBJ1-5; D unresolved. The CDR3 length is 19 residues. CDR1 and CDR2 (germline): MGHRA, YSYEKL. Trimming removed 3 bases at V and 6 bases at J, with 27 bases between. CDR3 protein: CASSHRMRAPGGTGQPQHF. The CDR3 DNA is TGCGCCAGCAGCCACCGCATGCGAGCACCAGGAGGTACGGGTCAGCCCCAGCATTTT.